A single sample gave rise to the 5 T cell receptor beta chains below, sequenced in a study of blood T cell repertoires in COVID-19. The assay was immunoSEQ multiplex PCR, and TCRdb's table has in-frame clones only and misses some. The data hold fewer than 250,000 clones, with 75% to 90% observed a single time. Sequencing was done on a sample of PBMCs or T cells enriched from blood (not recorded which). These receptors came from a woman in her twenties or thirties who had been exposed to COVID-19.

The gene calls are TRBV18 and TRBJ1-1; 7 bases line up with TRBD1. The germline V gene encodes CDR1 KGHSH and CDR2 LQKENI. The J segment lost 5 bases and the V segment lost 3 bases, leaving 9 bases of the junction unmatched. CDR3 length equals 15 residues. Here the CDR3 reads CASSPSVQGWTEAFF. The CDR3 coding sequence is TGTGCCAGCTCACCTTCAGTACAGGGGTGGACTGAAGCTTTCTTT.

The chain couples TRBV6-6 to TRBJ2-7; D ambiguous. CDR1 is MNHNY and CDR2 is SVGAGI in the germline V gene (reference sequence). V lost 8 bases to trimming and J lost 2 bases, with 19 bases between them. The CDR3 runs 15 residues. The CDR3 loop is CASSSPYSSTYEQYF. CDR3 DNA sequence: TGTGCCAGCTCTTCCCCTTACTCCTCGACCTACGAGCAGTACTTC.

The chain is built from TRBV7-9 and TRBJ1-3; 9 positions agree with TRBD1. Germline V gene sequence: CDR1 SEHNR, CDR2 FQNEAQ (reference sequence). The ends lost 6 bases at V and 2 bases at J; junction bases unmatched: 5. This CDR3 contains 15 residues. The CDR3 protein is CASRLDRGTGNTIYF. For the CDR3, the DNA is TGTGCCAGCAGACTGGACAGGGGCACTGGAAACACCATATATTTT. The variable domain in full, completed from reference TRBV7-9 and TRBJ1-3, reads DTGVSQNPRHKITKRGQNVTFRCDPISEHNRLYWYRQTLGQGPEFLTYFQNEAQLEKSRLLSDRFSAERPKGSFSTLEIQRTEQGDSAMYLCASRLDRGTGNTIYFGEGSWLTVV.

CDR3 sequence (DNA): TGTGCCACCAGTGACCCGGGACTTGGGGATGAGCAGTTCTTC. Protein: CATSDPGLGDEQFF. This rearrangement joins TRBV24-1 to TRBJ2-1; possible D gene TRBD2, 6 bases. V shed 4 bases and J shed 8 bases, with 14 bases lying between them. The CDR3 loop spans 14 amino acids. Germline V CDR1 and CDR2: KGHDR, SFDVKD.

The CDR3 loop is CASSPGARGLNTEAFF. The CDR3 DNA reads as TGTGCCAGTAGCCCGGGGGCCAGGGGGCTGAACACTGAAGCTTTCTTT. V usage is TRBV19 and J usage is TRBJ1-1, with 8 positions matching TRBD1. CDR3 size: 16 residues. V lost 6 bases and J lost 0; bases outside the gene matches: 9. The germline CDR1 and CDR2 sequences are LNHDA and SQIVND (reference sequence).